Detailed here is one TCR beta chain. Its cognate antigen is unknown. The sample originates from a study of blood T cells in healthy people across ages. Study outcomes and limitations: A roughly linear fall in TCR beta diversity per million T cells was seen with increasing age.

Primers used in a second PCR of about 6 to 12 cycles were a sample-barcoded 5' primer and a J-beta primer mix. TCRdb recomputed calls from the 5' RACE reads with MiXCR, one row per CDR3 protein. The sample contains more than 900,000 distinct CDR3 sequences, around 27% of which appear only once. J was trimmed by 4 bases and V by 5 bases; bases with no gene match: 8. The length of the CDR3 is 15 residues. Germline CDR1 reads SGHAT; CDR2 reads FQNNGV. This same sample was also part of a study on T cells of mothers and their children. That paper states: Over 9.5 million reads per mother and roughly 3 million per child were obtained.

The chain employs TRBV11-2 and TRBJ2-5; 9 bases agree with TRBD1. Sequencing was performed on blood. This clonotype originated in a girl between 2 and 10 years old in good health. DNA of the CDR3: TGTGCCAGCAGCCTACAGGGGGCATCAGGAGAGACCCAGTACTTC. Its protein is CASSLQGASGETQYF.